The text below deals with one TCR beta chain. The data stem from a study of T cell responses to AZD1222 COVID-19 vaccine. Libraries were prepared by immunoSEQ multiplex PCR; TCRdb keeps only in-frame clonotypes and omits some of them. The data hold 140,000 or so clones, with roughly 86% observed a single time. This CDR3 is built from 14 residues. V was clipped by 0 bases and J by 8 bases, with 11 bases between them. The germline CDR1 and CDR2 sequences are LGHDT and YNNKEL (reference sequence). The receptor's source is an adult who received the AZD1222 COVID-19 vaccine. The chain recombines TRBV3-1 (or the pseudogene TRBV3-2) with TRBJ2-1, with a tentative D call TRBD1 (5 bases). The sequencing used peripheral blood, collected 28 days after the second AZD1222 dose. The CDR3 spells CASSQESGIDEQFF. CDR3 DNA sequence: TGTGCCAGCAGCCAAGAGTCAGGGATTGATGAGCAGTTCTTC.